The clone carrying this TCR beta chain was detected once. This CDR3 has 13 residues. V lost 5 bases and J 4 bases, leaving 11 bases between the germline ends. The germline CDR1 and CDR2 sequences are SNHLY and FYNNEI. Individuals drawn from under 30 US areas were about 18 to 95 years old. Contact with a PCR-confirmed or clinician-diagnosed COVID-19 case occurred within 2 weeks of entry. The data belong to a study of blood T cell repertoires in COVID-19. As for the study in general: Researchers got acute and convalescent COVID-19 samples from the United States, Italy and Spain. T cells, B-cell-depleted T cells, or PBMCs provided the cDNA or gDNA that served as material.

TCRdb's table, derived via immunoSEQ multiplex PCR, lists solely in-frame clones and lacks some. The sample lists approximately 260,000 clones; 70% to 90% were seen once. The sequence was obtained from a woman in her fifties or sixties who had been exposed to COVID-19. Sequences were obtained from PBMCs or T cells enriched from blood (not recorded which). This chain connects TRBV2 to TRBJ1-1, with D perhaps matching TRBD1 (5 bases). The CDR3 is CASSLNGGTEAFF. DNA of the CDR3: TGTGCCAGCAGTCTCAACGGGGGCACTGAAGCTTTCTTT.